A single sample gave rise to the 22 T cell receptor beta chains below, sequenced in a study of blood T cell repertoires in COVID-19. The table came from immunoSEQ multiplex PCR; TCRdb's copy has only in-frame clones and leaves some out. The data show around 180,000 clones, 86% seen once. Input material: peripheral blood. The source is a woman aged 25 to 39 with active or convalescent COVID-19.

V is TRBV5-6 and J is TRBJ1-3; 7 bases line up with TRBD1. In germline, CDR1 is SGHDT, CDR2 YYEEEE. The V and J ends lost 4 bases and 8 bases, in that order; junction bases with no gene match: 6. The CDR3 runs to 13 residues. As DNA, the CDR3 is TGTGCCAGCAGCCTAACAGGGGTACACACCATATATTTT. Amino acids: CASSLTGVHTIYF.

The V and J genes are TRBV27 and TRBJ1-3; D is perhaps TRBD1 (6 bases). CDR1 and CDR2 (germline): MNHEY, SMNVEV (reference sequence). The CDR3 spans 15 residues. V lost 4 bases and J lost 3, with 13 bases in between. CDR3 in amino acids: CASSSNRAGGNTIYF. The CDR3 nucleotides are TGTGCCAGCAGTTCCAACAGGGCTGGTGGAAACACCATATATTTT.

The chain links TRBV20-1 to TRBJ1-1; 8 bases line up with TRBD1. The CDR3 length is 10 residues. V was clipped by 6 bases and J by 10 bases; unmatched bases: 4. Per germline, CDR1 DFQATT and CDR2 SNEGSKA (reference sequence). The CDR3 bases are TGCAGTGCCGACAGGGGAGTAGCTTTCTTT. This sequence encodes CSADRGVAFF.

The gene calls are TRBV29-1 and TRBJ2-1; 11 nucleotides align to TRBD1. The CDR3 consists of 14 residues. V gave up 5 bases and J gave up 7 bases; unmatched junction bases: 7. Germline assignment: CDR1 SQVTM and CDR2 ANQGSEA. The CDR3 loop is CSVRTGGSGNEQFF. The CDR3 DNA is TGCAGCGTTAGGACAGGGGGCTCTGGGAATGAGCAGTTCTTC.

This chain connects TRBV3-1 (or the pseudogene TRBV3-2) to TRBJ1-4; D remains ambiguous. The CDR3 is 14 residues long. Germline V gene lookup returns CDR1 LGHDT and CDR2 YNNKEL (reference sequence). V was shortened by 3 bases and J by 4 bases, with 9 bases between the two germline ends. The CDR3 reads CASSQHSDNEKLFF. The DNA of the CDR3 is TGTGCCAGCAGCCAGCATTCAGATAATGAAAAACTGTTTTTT.

The chain combines TRBV5-1 with TRBJ2-7; 8 bases align to TRBD2. Germline V lookup: CDR1 SGHRS, CDR2 YFSETQ. This CDR3 is 14 amino acids long. Trimming took 4 bases from V and 2 from J; bases not matched to a gene: 5. CDR3 in amino acids: CASSGTGGTYEQYF. The CDR3, as DNA: TGCGCCAGCAGCGGGACGGGAGGGACCTACGAGCAGTACTTC.

V gene TRBV27 combines with J gene TRBJ2-3; a weak D match, TRBD1 (6 bases). From germline, CDR1 is MNHEY and CDR2 SMNVEV (reference sequence). V was shortened by 3 bases and J by 6 bases, with 10 bases between the two germline ends. The CDR3 runs to 13 residues. The CDR3 region has the DNA TGTGCCAGCAGTTTCGATAGGGGGGATACGCAGTATTTT. Its translation: CASSFDRGDTQYF.

A few counts support this clone. The chain employs TRBV27 and TRBJ2-1, with TRBD1 matching over 7 bases. This CDR3 is built from 13 residues. V lost 8 bases, J lost 6 bases, and 7 bases stayed unmatched. Per germline, CDR1 MNHEY and CDR2 SMNVEV (reference sequence). CDR3 region: CASGSAGGNEQFF. The CDR3 coding sequence is TGTGCCAGCGGCTCTGCAGGGGGCAATGAGCAGTTCTTC.

This chain links TRBV13 with TRBJ1-3, with TRBD1 identical over 9 bases. V shed 3 bases and J 4 bases; nucleotides not matched to a gene: 4. The CDR3 runs to 15 residues. In germline, CDR1 is PRHDT, CDR2 FYEKMQ (reference sequence). DNA of the CDR3: TGTGCCAGCAGCTTGGGACAGGGATCCGGAAACACCATATATTTT. Its translation: CASSLGQGSGNTIYF.

This clone was picked up one time. The rearrangement joins TRBV11-3 to TRBJ1-2, with D unclear. The V gene lost 4 bases and the J gene lost 6 bases, with 9 bases spanning the gap. CDR1 SGHNT and CDR2 YENEEA come from the germline V gene. This CDR3 comprises 12 residues. CDR3 in amino acids: CASSSRRDGYTF. CDR3 DNA sequence: TGTGCCAGCAGCTCTCGACGGGATGGCTACACCTTC.

The V gene is TRBV6-5, the J gene TRBJ2-5, with TRBD2 identical over 7 bases. Germline loops: CDR1 MNHEY, CDR2 SVGAGI. V lost 4 bases, J lost 4 bases, and 9 bases stayed unmatched. There are 15 residues in the CDR3. The CDR3 region is CASSWGLGGIETQYF. CDR3 in DNA: TGTGCCAGCAGTTGGGGATTGGGGGGGATAGAGACCCAGTACTTC.

V is TRBV2 and J is TRBJ1-4; TRBD1 might be the D (6 bases). CDR1 is SNHLY, CDR2 FYNNEI, per germline. The germline V and J ends were trimmed by 8 bases and 1 base, with 29 bases remaining between them. The CDR3 length is 20 residues. The CDR3 region is CASRERGGQGYRLTNEKLFF. CDR3 coding DNA: TGTGCCAGCCGAGAAAGGGGTGGGCAGGGGTATCGTTTAACTAATGAAAAACTGTTTTTT.

The chain joins TRBV11-3 to TRBJ2-7; the match to TRBD1 covers 7 bases. V trimming: 6 bases; J trimming: 1 base; junction bases outside the gene matches: 9. The CDR3 spans 15 residues. Per the germline V gene, CDR1 is SGHNT and CDR2 is YENEEA. The CDR3 is CASSHRDSHSYEQYF. The DNA of the CDR3 is TGTGCCAGCAGTCACCGGGACAGCCATTCCTACGAGCAGTACTTC.

This clone has only one observation. This chain links TRBV5-1 with TRBJ2-7; D possibly corresponds to TRBD1 (5 bases). CDR1 and CDR2 (germline): SGHRS, YFSETQ. The CDR3 has 15 residues. Deletions cut 4 bases from V and 7 bases from J, with 21 bases between. The CDR3 spells CASSVTGRGSREQYF. The CDR3 nucleotides read TGCGCCAGCAGCGTTACAGGACGTGGTTCGAGGGAGCAGTACTTC.

The chain combines TRBV11-2 with TRBJ1-1; D gene unclear. This CDR3 is 14 amino acids long. The germline V and J ends were trimmed by 1 base and 3 bases, with 9 bases remaining between them. In germline, CDR1 is SGHAT, CDR2 FQNNGV. CDR3 sequence (DNA): TGTGCCAGCAGCTTAGCGACATGGGACACTGAAGCTTTCTTT. This translates into CASSLATWDTEAFF.

This rearrangement joins TRBV3-1 (or the pseudogene TRBV3-2) to TRBJ2-1, with 7 bases lining up with TRBD2. CDR3 length equals 15 residues. With 0 bases clipped from V and 3 bases from J, the junction kept 2 bases outside the gene matches. Germline assignment: CDR1 LGHDT and CDR2 YNNKEL (reference sequence). The CDR3 DNA is TGTGCCAGCAGCCAAGACCCTAGCGGCTACAATGAGCAGTTCTTC. This translates into CASSQDPSGYNEQFF.

The chain links TRBV10-3 to TRBJ1-5, with D possibly being TRBD1 (5 bases). From germline, CDR1 is ENHRY and CDR2 SYGVKD. Deletions cut 3 bases from V and 5 bases from J, with 17 bases between. The CDR3 totals 16 residues. CDR3 nucleotide sequence: TGTGCCATCAGTGATGGTTTGGGGGGGGGAGATCAGCCCCAGCATTTT. Translated: CAISDGLGGGDQPQHF.

This chain joins TRBV11-2 and TRBJ1-4; no definite D call. This CDR3 spans 15 amino acids. Germline CDR1 is SGHAT and CDR2 is FQNNGV. Deletions cut 4 bases from V and 0 bases from J, with 9 bases between. The CDR3 loop is CASSSRSATNEKLFF. The CDR3 nucleotides read TGTGCCAGCAGCTCCCGTTCTGCAACTAATGAAAAACTGTTTTTT.

This CDR3 is CASSLRRDTQYF. CDR3 nucleotide sequence: TGTGCCAGCAGTTTACGGCGGGATACGCAGTATTTT. The V call is TRBV12-3 or TRBV12-4, the J call TRBJ2-3; D not certain. The CDR3 runs 12 residues. With 2 bases removed from V and 6 bases from J, the gap between germline ends came to 6 bases.

The chain couples TRBV7-9 to TRBJ1-5; D gene ambiguous. V was shortened by 4 bases and J by 4 bases, with 11 bases between the two germline ends. This CDR3 is built from 14 residues. The germline V gene encodes CDR1 SEHNR and CDR2 FQNEAQ (reference sequence). CDR3 amino acids: CASSSNSGNQPQHF. In nucleotides, the CDR3 is TGTGCCAGCAGCTCGAACTCAGGAAATCAGCCCCAGCATTTT.

This clone was seen a single time. This chain connects TRBV19 to TRBJ2-1; 14 nucleotides align to TRBD2. The CDR3 totals 17 residues. CDR1 and CDR2 from the germline V gene are LNHDA and SQIVND (reference sequence). V shed 5 bases and J 4 bases; nucleotides not matched to a gene: 7. The CDR3 sequence: CASSGGLAGELYNEQFF. The CDR3 region has the DNA TGTGCCAGTAGTGGGGGACTAGCGGGAGAACTTTACAATGAGCAGTTCTTC.

This clone has just one count. The rearrangement joins TRBV6-5 to TRBJ2-1; the match to TRBD2 covers 8 bases. This CDR3 region has 15 residues. In germline, CDR1 is MNHEY, CDR2 SVGAGI. V gave up 6 bases and J gave up 0 bases; unmatched junction bases: 4. The DNA of the CDR3 is TGTGCCAGCAGGCTAGCGGGTGGCTCCTACAATGAGCAGTTCTTC. This encodes CASRLAGGSYNEQFF.